This T cell receptor (beta chain) was sequenced in a study of shared clonotypes between healthy human individuals. TCRdb keeps only in-frame clones here, not all; method: immunoSEQ multiplex PCR. The repertoire has roughly 2 million clones, 95% of them found once; the top ten carry 0.13%. CDR1 and CDR2 from the germline V gene are MDHEN and SYDVKM. The V gene end was trimmed by 7 bases and the J gene end by 2 bases; junction bases not matched to a gene: 11. This CDR3 has 18 amino acids. The sample comprised naive CD4+ T cells sorted from blood. Subset of the sample: CD45RA+ positively selected. This chain connects TRBV28 to TRBJ1-6; 10 bases align to TRBD1. This clonotype was sampled from a man aged 18-30 years in good health. CDR3 amino acids: CASKESGTGVTYNSPLHF. The CDR3 DNA sequence: TGTGCCAGCAAGGAATCCGGGACAGGGGTGACCTATAATTCACCCCTCCACTTT.